This note documents a single T cell receptor (beta chain) sequence. These data are taken from a study of blood T cell repertoires in COVID-19. The CDR3 extends over 16 amino acids. Trimming shortened V by 7 bases and J by 3 bases, and 24 bases separated the two germline ends. The germline gives CDR1 SQVTM, CDR2 ANQGSEA. In the authors' workflow: Nucleated cell counts were estimated from reference gene primer amplification. Clones were sequenced by immunoSEQ multiplex PCR, and TCRdb holds only the in-frame ones, with some missing. The DNA was the basis for D and trimming; V, J and clone size are from that table. Of about 120,000 clones listed, approximately 80% were seen once; the top ten hold about 8%.

The sequencing input was peripheral blood. J is TRBJ1-1 and V is TRBV29-1; TRBD1 is a possible D gene (5 bases). This sequence originates from a man aged 65 to 85 with active or convalescent COVID-19. The CDR3 loop is CSARTAGDRVDTEAFF. The CDR3 bases are TGCAGCGCCCGGACGGCGGGGGATCGAGTAGACACTGAAGCTTTCTTT.